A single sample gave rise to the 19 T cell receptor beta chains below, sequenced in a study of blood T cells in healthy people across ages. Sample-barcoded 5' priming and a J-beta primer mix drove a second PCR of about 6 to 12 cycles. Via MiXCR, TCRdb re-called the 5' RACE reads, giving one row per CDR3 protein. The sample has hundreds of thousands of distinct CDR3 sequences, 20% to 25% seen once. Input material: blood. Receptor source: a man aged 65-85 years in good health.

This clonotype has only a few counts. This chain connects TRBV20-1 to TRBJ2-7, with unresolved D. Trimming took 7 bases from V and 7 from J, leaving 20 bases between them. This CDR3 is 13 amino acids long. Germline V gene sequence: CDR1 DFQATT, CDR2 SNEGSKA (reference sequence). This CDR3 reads CSVAPATRPEQYF. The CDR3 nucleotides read TGCAGTGTCGCCCCGGCGACCCGCCCGGAGCAGTACTTC.

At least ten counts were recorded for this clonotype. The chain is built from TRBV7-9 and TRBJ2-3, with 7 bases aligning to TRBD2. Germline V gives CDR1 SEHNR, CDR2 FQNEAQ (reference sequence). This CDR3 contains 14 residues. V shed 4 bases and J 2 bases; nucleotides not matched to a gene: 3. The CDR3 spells CASSSSGNTDTQYF. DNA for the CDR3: TGTGCCAGCAGCTCGAGCGGGAACACAGATACGCAGTATTTT.

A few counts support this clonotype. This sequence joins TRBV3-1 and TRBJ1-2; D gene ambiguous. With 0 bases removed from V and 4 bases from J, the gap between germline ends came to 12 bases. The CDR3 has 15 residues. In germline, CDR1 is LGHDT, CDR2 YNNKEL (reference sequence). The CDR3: CASSQEAPGRYGYTF. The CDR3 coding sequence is TGTGCCAGCAGCCAAGAAGCACCCGGGCGCTATGGCTACACCTTC.

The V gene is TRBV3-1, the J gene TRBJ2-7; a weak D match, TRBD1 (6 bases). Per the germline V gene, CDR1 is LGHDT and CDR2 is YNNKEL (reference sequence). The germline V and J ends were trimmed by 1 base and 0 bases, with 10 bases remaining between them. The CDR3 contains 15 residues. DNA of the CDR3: TGTGCCAGCAGCCAAGGTCCGGACAGCTCCTACGAGCAGTACTTC. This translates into CASSQGPDSSYEQYF.

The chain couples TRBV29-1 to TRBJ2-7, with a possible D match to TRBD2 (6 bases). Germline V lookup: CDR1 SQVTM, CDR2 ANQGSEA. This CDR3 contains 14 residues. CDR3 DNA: TGCAGTGCGGGGATCGGTGTTCATCCCTACGAGCAGTACTTC. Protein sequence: CSAGIGVHPYEQYF.

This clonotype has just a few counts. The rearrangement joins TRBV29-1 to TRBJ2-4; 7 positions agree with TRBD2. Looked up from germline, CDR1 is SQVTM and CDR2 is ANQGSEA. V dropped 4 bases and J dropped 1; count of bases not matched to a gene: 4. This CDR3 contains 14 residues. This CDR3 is CSVVGGGAKNIQYF. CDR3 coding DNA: TGCAGCGTTGTGGGGGGAGGGGCCAAAAACATTCAGTACTTC.

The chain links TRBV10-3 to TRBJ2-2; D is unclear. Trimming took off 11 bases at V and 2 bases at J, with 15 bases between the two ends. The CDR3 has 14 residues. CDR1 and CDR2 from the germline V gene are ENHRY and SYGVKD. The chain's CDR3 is CASERASNTGELFF. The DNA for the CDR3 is TGTGCCTCAGAAAGGGCGTCCAACACCGGGGAGCTGTTTTTT.

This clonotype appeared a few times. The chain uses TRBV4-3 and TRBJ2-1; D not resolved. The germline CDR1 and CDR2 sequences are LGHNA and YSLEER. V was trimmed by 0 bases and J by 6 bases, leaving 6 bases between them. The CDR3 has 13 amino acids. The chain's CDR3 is CASSQDKSNEQFF. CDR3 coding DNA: TGCGCCAGCAGCCAAGATAAGAGCAATGAGCAGTTCTTC.

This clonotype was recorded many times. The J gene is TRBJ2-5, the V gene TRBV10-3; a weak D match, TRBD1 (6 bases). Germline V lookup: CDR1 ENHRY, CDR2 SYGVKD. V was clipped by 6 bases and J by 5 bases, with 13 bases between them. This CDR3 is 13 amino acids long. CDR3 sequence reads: CAIRQGREETQYF. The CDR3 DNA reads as TGTGCCATCAGACAGGGACGAGAGGAGACCCAGTACTTC.

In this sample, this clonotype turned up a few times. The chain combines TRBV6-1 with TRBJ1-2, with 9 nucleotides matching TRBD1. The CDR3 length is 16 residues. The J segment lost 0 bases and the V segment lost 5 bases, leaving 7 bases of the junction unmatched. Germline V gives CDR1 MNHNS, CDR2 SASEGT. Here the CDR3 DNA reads TGTGCCAGCAGTCGGGCTGGGACAGGGACTAACTATGGCTACACCTTC. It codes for CASSRAGTGTNYGYTF.

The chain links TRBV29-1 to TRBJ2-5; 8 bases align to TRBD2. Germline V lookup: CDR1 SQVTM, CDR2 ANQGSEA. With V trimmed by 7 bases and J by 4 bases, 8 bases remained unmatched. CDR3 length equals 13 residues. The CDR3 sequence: CSAQSGGRETQYF. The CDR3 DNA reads TGCAGCGCCCAAAGCGGGGGTCGAGAGACCCAGTACTTC.

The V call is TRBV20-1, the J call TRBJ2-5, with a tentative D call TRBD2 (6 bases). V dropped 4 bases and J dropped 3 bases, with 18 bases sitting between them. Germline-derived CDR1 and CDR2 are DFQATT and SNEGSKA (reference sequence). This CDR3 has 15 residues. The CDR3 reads CSANGRVRWEETQYF. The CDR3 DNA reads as TGCAGTGCTAACGGGAGAGTTAGGTGGGAAGAGACCCAGTACTTC.

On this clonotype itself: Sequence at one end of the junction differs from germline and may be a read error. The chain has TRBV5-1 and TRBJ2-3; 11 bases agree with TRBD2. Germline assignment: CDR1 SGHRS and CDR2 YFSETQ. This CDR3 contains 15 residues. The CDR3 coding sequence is TGCGCCAGCAGCATCGGGACTAGCGGCACGGATACGCAGTATTTT. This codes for CASSIGTSGTDTQYF.

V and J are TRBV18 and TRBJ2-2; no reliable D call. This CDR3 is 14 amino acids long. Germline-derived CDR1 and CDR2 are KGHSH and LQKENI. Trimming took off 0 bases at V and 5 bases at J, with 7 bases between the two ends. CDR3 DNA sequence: TGTGCCAGCTCACCACCGACACAAACCGGGGAGCTGTTTTTT. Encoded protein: CASSPPTQTGELFF.

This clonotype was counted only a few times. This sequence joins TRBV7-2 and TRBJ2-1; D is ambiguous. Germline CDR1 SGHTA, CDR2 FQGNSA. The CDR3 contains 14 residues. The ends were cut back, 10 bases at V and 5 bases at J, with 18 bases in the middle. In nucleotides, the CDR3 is TGTGCCAACAACGGAGTAGCATACCACAATGAGCAGTTCTTC. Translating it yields CANNGVAYHNEQFF.

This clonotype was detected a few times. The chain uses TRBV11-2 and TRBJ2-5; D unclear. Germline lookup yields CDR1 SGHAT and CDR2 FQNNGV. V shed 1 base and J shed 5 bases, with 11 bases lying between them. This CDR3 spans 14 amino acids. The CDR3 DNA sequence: TGTGCCAGCAGCTTAGTTCGCGCTAGGGAGACCCAGTACTTC. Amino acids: CASSLVRARETQYF.

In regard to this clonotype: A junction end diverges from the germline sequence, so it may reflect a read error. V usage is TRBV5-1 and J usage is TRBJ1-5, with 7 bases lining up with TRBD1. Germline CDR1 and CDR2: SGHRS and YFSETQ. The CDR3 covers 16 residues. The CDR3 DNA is TGCGCCAACAGCTTGGCAAGGGCAGGGGGGGATCAGCCCCAGCATTTT. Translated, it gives CANSLARAGGDQPQHF.

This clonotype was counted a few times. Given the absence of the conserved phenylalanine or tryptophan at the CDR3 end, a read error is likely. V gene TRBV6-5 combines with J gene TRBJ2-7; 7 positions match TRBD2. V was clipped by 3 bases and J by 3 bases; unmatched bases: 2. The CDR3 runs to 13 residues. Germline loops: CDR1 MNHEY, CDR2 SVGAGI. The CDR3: CASSYGGDYEQYL. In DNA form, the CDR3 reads TGTGCCAGCAGTTATGGGGGGGACTACGAGCAGTACCTC.

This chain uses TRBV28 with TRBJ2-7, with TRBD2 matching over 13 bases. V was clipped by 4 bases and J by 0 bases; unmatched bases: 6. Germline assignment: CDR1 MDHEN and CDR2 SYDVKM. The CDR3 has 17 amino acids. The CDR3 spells CASSSGTSGIRSYEQYF. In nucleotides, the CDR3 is TGTGCCAGCAGTTCCGGGACTAGCGGGATTCGCTCCTACGAGCAGTACTTC.